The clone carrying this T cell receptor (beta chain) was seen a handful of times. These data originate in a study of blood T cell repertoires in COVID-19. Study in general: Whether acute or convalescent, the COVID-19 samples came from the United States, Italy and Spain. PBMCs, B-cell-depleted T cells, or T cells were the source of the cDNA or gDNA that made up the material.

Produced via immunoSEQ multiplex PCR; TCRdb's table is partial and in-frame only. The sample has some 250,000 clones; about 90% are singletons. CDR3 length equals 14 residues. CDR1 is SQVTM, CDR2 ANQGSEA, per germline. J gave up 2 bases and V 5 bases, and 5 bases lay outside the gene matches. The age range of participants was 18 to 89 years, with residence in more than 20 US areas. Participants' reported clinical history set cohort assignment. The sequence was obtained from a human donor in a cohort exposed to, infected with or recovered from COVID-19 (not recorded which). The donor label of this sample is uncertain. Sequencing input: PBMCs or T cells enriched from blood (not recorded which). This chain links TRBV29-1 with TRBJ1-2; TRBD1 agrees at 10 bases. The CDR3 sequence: CSVWTGGGNYGYTF. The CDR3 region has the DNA TGCAGCGTTTGGACAGGGGGTGGGAACTATGGCTACACCTTC.